This TCR beta chain came from a study of CD8+ T cells in alopecia areata. Notes on the study in general: The study found higher clonality in lesional than normal scalp, especially in alopecia totalis/universalis. The study also sequences resident alphabeta T cells of normal skin in scalp samples.

RNA extraction was followed by reverse transcription into cDNA, which acted as the sequencing template. Measured with immunoSEQ multiplex PCR; TCRdb has only the in-frame clones, and not every one. Among about 200,000 clones listed, approximately 53% were seen once. Researchers picked out CD4+ and CD8+ T cells from PBMCs by sorting. This clone has only one observation. The antigen is not known. CDR1 and CDR2 from the germline V gene are SGHRS and YFSETQ. Trimming at V came to 2 bases and at J to 4 bases, leaving 13 bases not matched to a gene. The CDR3 is 18 amino acids. V gene TRBV5-1 combines with J gene TRBJ1-1, with 11 bases that match TRBD1. The TCR was taken from a human donor in good health. The sequenced sample was CD8+ T cells sorted from blood. For the CDR3, the DNA is TGCGCCAGCAGCTTAGGACCAGGACAGGGGGCGGGCGGCACTGAAGCTTTCTTT. It is translated as CASSLGPGQGAGGTEAFF.